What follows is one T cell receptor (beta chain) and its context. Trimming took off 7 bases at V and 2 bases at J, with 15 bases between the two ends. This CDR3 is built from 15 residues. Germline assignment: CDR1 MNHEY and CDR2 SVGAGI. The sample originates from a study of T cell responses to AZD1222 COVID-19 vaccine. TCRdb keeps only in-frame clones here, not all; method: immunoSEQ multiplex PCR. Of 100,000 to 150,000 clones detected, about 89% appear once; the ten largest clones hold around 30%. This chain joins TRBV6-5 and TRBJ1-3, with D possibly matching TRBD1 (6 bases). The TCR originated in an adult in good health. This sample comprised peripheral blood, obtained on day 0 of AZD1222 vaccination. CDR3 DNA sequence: TGTGCCAGCACCGTGACAGGAAAAGCTGGAAACACCATATATTTT. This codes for CASTVTGKAGNTIYF.